A single sample gave rise to the 20 T cell receptor beta chains below, sequenced in a study of PD-L1 blockade in urothelial cancer. Here immunoSEQ multiplex PCR was the method, and the copy in TCRdb shows in-frame clones only, minus some. The sample lists about 83,000 clones, roughly 90% seen once, with 4.5% to 6.5% in the top ten. The starting material was PBMCs, obtained around atezolizumab (anti-PD-L1) treatment. The receptors originated from a woman aged 65 to 85 with urothelial cancer.

The V and J genes are TRBV6-5 and TRBJ2-2, with D unresolved. This CDR3 region has 15 residues. CDR1 is MNHEY, CDR2 SVGAGI, per germline. The V end lost 2 bases, the J end lost 4 bases, and 11 bases lay between the germline ends. The CDR3: CASSYGLRSTGELFF. CDR3 bases: TGTGCCAGCAGTTACGGTCTACGTTCCACCGGGGAGCTGTTTTTT.

The rearrangement uses TRBV30 and TRBJ1-6, with 8 bases fitting TRBD1. Trimming removed 1 base from V and 11 bases from J; junction bases left unmatched: 10. The CDR3 sequence is 15 residues long. CDR1 GTSNPN and CDR2 SVGIG come from the germline V gene (reference sequence). In DNA, the CDR3 is TGTGCCTGGAGTGCCCAGGGGGCCGACGGGGCACCCCTCCACTTT. This sequence encodes CAWSAQGADGAPLHF.

The chain links TRBV4-2 to TRBJ2-7; maybe TRBD2 (6 bases). Trimming took off 0 bases at V and 3 bases at J, with 9 bases between the two ends. Germline V gene sequence: CDR1 LGHNA, CDR2 YNFKEQ. There are 14 residues in the CDR3. CDR3 sequence (DNA): TGTGCCAGCAGCCAAGATTCGGGGGACTACGAGCAGTACTTC. Its protein product is CASSQDSGDYEQYF.

The chain recombines TRBV7-9 with TRBJ2-1; 7 nucleotides line up with TRBD1. CDR1 SEHNR and CDR2 FQNEAQ come from the germline V gene (reference sequence). The trim removed 6 bases at V and 8 bases at J, leaving 10 bases unmatched. The CDR3 is 14 residues long. CDR3 residues: CASSPGRGWHEQFF. The CDR3 nucleotides read TGTGCCAGCAGTCCTGGCAGGGGGTGGCATGAGCAGTTCTTC.

The chain carries TRBV5-1 and TRBJ1-1; D uncertain. V lost 8 bases and J lost 1, with 12 bases in between. In germline, CDR1 is SGHRS, CDR2 YFSETQ. CDR3 size: 13 residues. The CDR3 sequence: CARAFSGNTEAFF. As DNA, the CDR3 is TGCGCCAGGGCGTTTTCAGGGAACACTGAAGCTTTCTTT. The complete variable domain, with remaining parts taken from reference TRBV5-1 and TRBJ1-1, reads KAGVTQTPRYLIKTRGQQVTLSCSPISGHRSVSWYQQTPGQGLQFLFEYFSETQRNKGNFPGRFSGRQFSNSRSEMNVSTLELGDSALYLCARAFSGNTEAFFGQGTRLTVV.

DNA for the CDR3: TGTGCCAGCAGTTTAAACAGGGGGCGGGACTCACCCCTCCACTTT. Translation gives CASSLNRGRDSPLHF. This chain uses TRBV5-4 with TRBJ1-6, with 9 bases that match TRBD1. Germline CDR1 is SGHNT and CDR2 is YYREEE (reference sequence). This CDR3 has 15 amino acids. Trimming took 5 bases from V and 10 from J; bases not matched to a gene: 10.

The chain employs TRBV14 and TRBJ1-1, with D perhaps matching TRBD1 (5 bases). Germline assignment: CDR1 SGHDN and CDR2 FVKESK. Trimming took 4 bases from V and 0 from J, leaving 15 bases between them. This CDR3 has 16 residues. CDR3 in DNA: TGTGCCAGCAGCCCACTCGGACAAACGATGAACACTGAAGCTTTCTTT. The encoded protein is CASSPLGQTMNTEAFF.

This clone came up once. This chain links TRBV7-8 with TRBJ1-4; 9 nucleotides match TRBD1. V gave up 5 bases and J gave up 8 bases; unmatched junction bases: 9. This CDR3 is built from 15 residues. CDR1 SGHVS and CDR2 FQNEAQ come from the germline V gene. In nucleotides, the CDR3 is TGTGCCAGCAGCGAGGGGACAGGGTGGTACGAAAAACTGTTTTTT. Translation: CASSEGTGWYEKLFF.

This chain links TRBV13 with TRBJ2-1; 10 bases align to TRBD2. CDR1 is PRHDT, CDR2 FYEKMQ, per germline (reference sequence). The J segment lost 3 bases and the V segment lost 0 bases, leaving 5 bases of the junction unmatched. The CDR3 sequence is 17 residues long. The CDR3 protein is CASSLGGPSGGYNEQFF. The CDR3, as DNA: TGTGCCAGCAGCTTAGGAGGGCCTAGCGGGGGCTACAATGAGCAGTTCTTC. Full variable domain (remainder filled in from reference TRBV13 and TRBJ2-1): AAGVIQSPRHLIKEKRETATLKCYPIPRHDTVYWYQQGPGQDPQFLISFYEKMQSDKGSIPDRFSAQQFSDYHSELNMSSLELGDSALYFCASSLGGPSGGYNEQFFGPGTRLTVL.

The chain couples TRBV29-1 to TRBJ2-5, with 11 bases lining up with TRBD2. TRBJ2-7 matches the DNA end more closely, so the J call is doubtful. This CDR3 has 16 residues. The V gene's germline CDR1 is SQVTM and CDR2 ANQGSEA. CDR3 region: CSVVGGLAGGTYEQYF. CDR3 coding DNA: TGCAGCGTTGTGGGGGGCCTAGCGGGAGGAACCTACGAGCAGTACTTC.

The gene calls are TRBV7-9 and TRBJ1-1, with 10 bases matching TRBD1. There are 15 residues in the CDR3. Per germline, CDR1 SEHNR and CDR2 FQNEAQ (reference sequence). V shed 4 bases and J 4 bases; nucleotides not matched to a gene: 6. The CDR3 nucleotides are TGTGCCAGCAGCTCTTGGACAGGGGGGAGCACTGAAGCTTTCTTT. This sequence encodes CASSSWTGGSTEAFF.

V is TRBV27 and J is TRBJ1-1; D unresolved. Trimming cost V 9 bases and J 0 bases, with 14 bases left between them. Germline-derived CDR1 and CDR2 are MNHEY and SMNVEV (reference sequence). The CDR3 is 14 amino acids. CDR3 loop: CASNAGGMNTEAFF. CDR3 sequence (DNA): TGTGCCAGTAATGCTGGCGGAATGAACACTGAAGCTTTCTTT.

This chain links TRBV5-1 with TRBJ1-3; TRBD1 might be the D (5 bases). The V end lost 0 bases, the J end lost 3 bases, and 19 bases lay between the germline ends. Germline loops: CDR1 SGHRS, CDR2 YFSETQ. This CDR3 is 18 amino acids long. The CDR3 protein is CASSLEAGRGRIGNTIYF. Written as DNA, the CDR3 is TGCGCCAGCAGCTTGGAGGCAGGGAGAGGGAGGATTGGAAACACCATATATTTT.

The chain's CDR3 is CASSPGVGQPQHF. The CDR3 coding sequence is TGCGCCAGCAGCCCCGGGGTGGGTCAGCCCCAGCATTTT. The chain recombines TRBV5-1 with TRBJ1-5; D unclear. CDR3 length equals 13 residues. V was trimmed by 4 bases and J by 6 bases, leaving 11 bases between them. The germline V gene has CDR1 SGHRS and CDR2 YFSETQ.

This clone was counted between two and nine times. At one end, the junction sequence differs from germline, possibly due to a read error. The V call is TRBV2, the J call TRBJ2-3, with 9 bases lining up with TRBD1. Germline assignment: CDR1 SNHLY and CDR2 FYNNEI. This CDR3 is built from 13 residues. The CDR3 DNA reads as TGTGCCAGCAGTGAAGCGGGTTTGGGACAGGGTGATTTT. It encodes CASSEAGLGQGDF.

This chain connects TRBV6-1 to TRBJ2-2, with 7 bases that match TRBD1. The V gene's germline CDR1 is MNHNS and CDR2 SASEGT. The CDR3 has 16 residues. Trimming cost V 2 bases and J 5 bases; bases outside gene matches: 8. The CDR3 is CASSEIAGGWTGELFF. The DNA of the CDR3 is TGTGCCAGCAGTGAAATCGCAGGGGGATGGACCGGGGAGCTGTTTTTT.

The rearrangement joins TRBV30 to TRBJ1-1; 8 bases are shared with TRBD1. Germline CDR1 and CDR2: GTSNPN and SVGIG (reference sequence). This CDR3 has 14 amino acids. V dropped 3 bases and J dropped 4; count of bases not matched to a gene: 7. The CDR3 DNA sequence: TGTGCCTGGAGCGGACAGGGTTTGGGCACTGAAGCTTTCTTT. Translation: CAWSGQGLGTEAFF. Filled out from reference TRBV30 and TRBJ1-1, the complete variable domain reads SQTIHQWPATLVQPVGSPLSLECTVEGTSNPNLYWYRQAAGRGLQLLFYSVGIGQISSEVPQNLSASRPQDRQFILSSKKLLLSDSGFYLCAWSGQGLGTEAFFGQGTRLTVV.

The chain is built from TRBV5-1 and TRBJ2-1; TRBD2 matches 9 bases. The CDR3 consists of 14 residues. V was pared by 6 bases and J by 9 bases, with 10 bases of the junction left unmatched. CDR1 and CDR2 from the germline V gene are SGHRS and YFSETQ. The CDR3 is CASNLQREASEQFF. Here the CDR3 DNA reads TGCGCCAGCAACCTTCAGCGGGAGGCGTCTGAGCAGTTCTTC.

This clone was detected only a few times. V gene TRBV2 combines with J gene TRBJ1-2; maybe TRBD1 (6 bases). V lost 10 bases and J lost 0, with 12 bases in between. There are 13 residues in the CDR3. Germline CDR1 and CDR2: SNHLY and FYNNEI. The CDR3 DNA sequence: TGTGCCACCGTCAGGGGCGCTAACTATGGCTACACCTTC. Protein: CATVRGANYGYTF.

This chain uses TRBV27 with TRBJ2-5, with 7 bases matching TRBD1. Trimming cost V 0 bases and J 2 bases; bases outside gene matches: 3. Germline V CDR1 and CDR2: MNHEY, SMNVEV (reference sequence). The CDR3 has 15 amino acids. In DNA form, the CDR3 reads TGTGCCAGCAGTTTATCGTGGGACAGACAAGAGACCCAGTACTTC. Its translation: CASSLSWDRQETQYF.